The T cell receptor (beta chain) under discussion was sequenced for a study of T-cell reconstitution after alpha-beta-depleted transplantation in children. It was with unique molecular identifiers that the TCRbeta library was prepared. Each CDR3 protein is one row after TCRdb ran MiXCR on the PCR reads. The sample has around 380,000 distinct CDR3 sequences; about 11% are singletons. The V gene's germline CDR1 is SGHDN and CDR2 FVKESK. V shed 1 base, J shed 4 bases, and the junction held 5 bases outside the gene matches. This CDR3 spans 15 amino acids. The table lists this clonotype with a few counts. The chain couples TRBV14 to TRBJ2-7; 9 bases line up with TRBD2. This specimen was PBMCs from the stem cell graft donor, taken from the stem cell graft. The receptor's source is a human donor who donated a stem cell graft to a child with acute myeloid leukemia. The CDR3 reads CASSQGYSGSYEQYF. The DNA for the CDR3 is TGTGCCAGCAGCCAAGGGTATAGCGGGAGTTACGAGCAGTACTTC.